Detailed here is one T cell receptor beta chain. Its antigen is not known. The protocol was immunoSEQ multiplex PCR, while the TCRdb copy is restricted to in-frame clones and leaves out a portion. Among over 130,000 clones listed, about nine tenths were seen once. CDR3 size: 12 residues. Germline-derived CDR1 and CDR2 are SEHNR and FQNEAQ (reference sequence). The V end was cut by 5 bases, the J end by 4 bases, with 6 bases between. The data are from a study of CD4+ T cells in melanoma. The study's findings and limits: A reported correlation linked neoantigen-specific CD4+ T cells to CD8+, macrophage and B cell function.

V is TRBV7-9 and J is TRBJ1-3; no definite D call. The TCR originated in a human donor with melanoma. DNA of the CDR3: TGTGCCAGCAGCATGCAGGGAAACACCATATATTTT. This encodes CASSMQGNTIYF.